This TCR beta chain emerged from a study of shared clonotypes between healthy human individuals. General study points: Owing to a small donor count, the genetic and exposure-history diversity represented was limited.

Splitting of each subset's genomic DNA was done evenly across several immunoSEQ plates. Using immunoSEQ multiplex PCR, the repertoire was profiled, and TCRdb retains in-frame clones only, with some absent. This table has some 1.5 million clones, 95% to 97% appearing once. In regard to this clone: Antigen: not known.

The germline V gene has CDR1 SGHNT and CDR2 YYREEE (reference sequence). This CDR3 comprises 15 residues. V dropped 4 bases and J dropped 4 bases, with 14 bases sitting between them. The rearrangement uses TRBV5-4 and TRBJ2-2; unclear D gene. The sequenced sample consisted of naive CD4+ T cells sorted from blood. Subset in this sample: CD45RA+ positively selected. This TCR was recovered from a man aged 25-45 years in good health. CDR3 in DNA: TGTGCCAGCAGCCCCCACTTCATATCCACCGGGGAGCTGTTTTTT. It translates to CASSPHFISTGELFF.